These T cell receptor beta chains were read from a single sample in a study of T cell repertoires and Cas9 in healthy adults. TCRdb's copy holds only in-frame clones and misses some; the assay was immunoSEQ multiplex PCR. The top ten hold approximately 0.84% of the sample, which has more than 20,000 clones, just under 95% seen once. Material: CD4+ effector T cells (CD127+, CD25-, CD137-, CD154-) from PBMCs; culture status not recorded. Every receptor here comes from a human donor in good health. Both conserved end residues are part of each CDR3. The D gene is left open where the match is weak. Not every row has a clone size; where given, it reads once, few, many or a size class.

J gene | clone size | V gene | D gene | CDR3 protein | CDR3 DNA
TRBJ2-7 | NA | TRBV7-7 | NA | CASNPIQGQGRTYEQYF | TGTGCCAGTAATCCAATTCAGGGCCAGGGAAGAACCTACGAGCAGTACTTC
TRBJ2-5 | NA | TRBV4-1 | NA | CASSQGSRGMETQYF | TGCGCCAGCAGCCAAGGCTCCAGGGGTATGGAGACCCAGTACTTC
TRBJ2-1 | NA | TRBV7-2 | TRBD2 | CASSLQSGTAGEQFF | TGTGCCAGCAGCTTGCAGAGCGGGACCGCAGGTGAGCAGTTCTTC
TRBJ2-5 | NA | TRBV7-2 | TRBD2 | CASTLAGGQETQYF | TGTGCCAGCACGTTAGCGGGGGGCCAAGAGACCCAGTACTTC
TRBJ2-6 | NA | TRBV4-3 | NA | CASRPRFDAAEANVLTF | TGCGCCAGCAGGCCCCGATTTGATGCCGCTGAGGCCAACGTCCTGACTTTC
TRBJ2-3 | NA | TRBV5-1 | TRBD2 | CASSLERGLAGSTDTQYF | TGCGCCAGCAGCTTGGAACGGGGCCTAGCGGGGAGCACAGATACGCAGTATTTT
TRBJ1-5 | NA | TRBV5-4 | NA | CASSLDPQGNQPQHF | TGTGCCAGCAGCTTGGATCCACAGGGCAATCAGCCCCAGCATTTT
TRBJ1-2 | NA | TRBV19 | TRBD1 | CASTLGQGYGYTF | TGTGCCAGTACCCTGGGACAGGGGTATGGCTACACCTTC
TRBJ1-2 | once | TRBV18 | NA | CASSPGTVYNYGYTF | TGTGCCAGCTCACCGGGGACGGTTTATAACTATGGCTACACCTTC
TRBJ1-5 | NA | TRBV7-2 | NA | CASSLEGTEDQPQHF | TGTGCCAGCAGCTTAGAGGGTACAGAGGATCAGCCCCAGCATTTT
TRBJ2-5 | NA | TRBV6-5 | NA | CASSPGGSLAQYF | TGTGCCAGCAGTCCAGGCGGAAGTCTGGCTCAGTACTTC
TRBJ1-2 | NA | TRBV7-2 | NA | CASSLVGGRDGYTF | TGTGCCAGCAGCTTAGTTGGGGGGCGAGATGGCTACACCTTC
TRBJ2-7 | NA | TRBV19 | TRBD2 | CASSIDMSGGAYEQYF | TGTGCCAGTAGTATAGATATGAGCGGGGGAGCCTACGAGCAGTACTTC
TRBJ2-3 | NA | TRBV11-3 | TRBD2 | CASSTPRGGGAGDTQYF | TGTGCCAGCAGCACCCCCAGGGGCGGGGGGGCCGGAGATACGCAGTATTTT
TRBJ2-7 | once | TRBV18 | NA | CASSPSQDGWGEQYF | TGTGCCAGCTCACCTTCACAGGATGGATGGGGCGAGCAGTACTTC
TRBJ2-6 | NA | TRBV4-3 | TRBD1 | CASSQGQGASGANVLTF | TGCGCCAGCAGCCAAGGACAGGGGGCCTCTGGGGCCAACGTCCTGACTTTC
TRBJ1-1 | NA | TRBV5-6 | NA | CASSFGTGAANTEAFF | TGTGCCAGCAGCTTTGGGACCGGGGCCGCGAACACTGAAGCTTTCTTT
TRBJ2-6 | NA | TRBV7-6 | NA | CASSPGPGSGANVLTF | TGTGCCAGCAGCCCGGGTCCGGGCTCTGGGGCCAACGTCCTGACTTTC
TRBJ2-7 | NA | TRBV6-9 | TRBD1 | CASSFETGGYEQYF | TGTGCCAGCAGTTTCGAGACAGGGGGCTACGAGCAGTACTTC
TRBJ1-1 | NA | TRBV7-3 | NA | CASSSGHGTEAFF | TGTGCCAGCAGCTCGGGACATGGCACTGAAGCTTTCTTT
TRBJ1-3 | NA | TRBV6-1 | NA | CASSGTPGNTIYF | TGTGCCAGCAGCGGGACGCCTGGAAACACCATATATTTT
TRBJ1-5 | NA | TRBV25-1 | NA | CASRESGSNQPQHF | TGTGCCAGCAGAGAGAGTGGGAGCAATCAGCCCCAGCATTTT
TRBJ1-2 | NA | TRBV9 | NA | CASTYDGQAKGGYTF | TGTGCCAGCACCTACGATGGCCAGGCCAAAGGTGGCTACACCTTC
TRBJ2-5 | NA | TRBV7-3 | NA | CASSLGYRVGETQYF | TGTGCCAGCAGCTTAGGGTACAGGGTCGGAGAGACCCAGTACTTC
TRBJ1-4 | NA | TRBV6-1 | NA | CASTRGYATNEKLFF | TGTGCCAGCACCCGGGGGTATGCAACTAATGAAAAACTGTTTTTT
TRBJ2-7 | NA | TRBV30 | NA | CAWSGGGGSAAYEQYF | TGTGCCTGGAGTGGGGGAGGCGGCAGTGCGGCCTACGAGCAGTACTTC
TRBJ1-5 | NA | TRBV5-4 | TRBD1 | CASSKGTDSNQPQHF | TGTGCCAGCAGCAAAGGGACAGATAGCAATCAGCCCCAGCATTTT
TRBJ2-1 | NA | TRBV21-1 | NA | CASSREQFF | TGTGCCAGCAGCAGGGAGCAGTTCTTC
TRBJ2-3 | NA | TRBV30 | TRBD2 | CAWRNLAGAQDTQYF | TGTGCCTGGAGAAATCTAGCGGGGGCGCAAGATACGCAGTATTTT
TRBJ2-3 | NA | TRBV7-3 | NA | CASSQGDTQYF | TGTGCCAGCAGCCAGGGGGATACGCAGTATTTT
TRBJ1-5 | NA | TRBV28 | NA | CASTNLGPVPSTDTQHF | TGTGCCAGCACTAATTTAGGCCCGGTTCCTAGCACAGATACGCAGCATTTT
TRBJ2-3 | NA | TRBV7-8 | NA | CASSFSTDTQYF | TGTGCCAGCAGCTTTAGCACAGATACGCAGTATTTT
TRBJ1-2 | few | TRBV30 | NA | CAWSMRLGGYTF | TGTGCCTGGAGTATGAGACTGGGGGGCTACACCTTC
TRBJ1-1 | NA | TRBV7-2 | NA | CASSPPSGRTEAFF | TGTGCCAGCAGCCCCCCCTCGGGAAGGACTGAAGCTTTCTTT
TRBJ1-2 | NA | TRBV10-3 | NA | CAISEPPTGRNGYTF | TGTGCCATCAGTGAGCCCCCCACAGGGAGGAATGGCTACACCTTC
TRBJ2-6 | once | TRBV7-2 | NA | CASSFIVGSGANVLTF | TGTGCCAGCAGCTTTATAGTGGGCTCTGGGGCCAACGTCCTGACTTTC
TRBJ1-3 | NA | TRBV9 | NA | CASSVRQSAGNTIYF | TGTGCCAGCAGCGTACGACAGAGCGCTGGAAACACCATATATTTT
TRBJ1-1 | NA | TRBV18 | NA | CASSSDRNTEAFF | TGTGCCAGCTCCTCCGACAGAAACACTGAAGCTTTCTTT
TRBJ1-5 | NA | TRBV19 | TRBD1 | CASSRGQGRDQPQHF | TGTGCCAGTAGCAGAGGACAGGGGAGGGATCAGCCCCAGCATTTT